This TCR beta chain originates from a study of T cells in localized non-small cell lung cancer. The CDR3 sequence is 14 residues long. Germline V lookup: CDR1 LNHDA, CDR2 SQIVND (reference sequence). The trim removed 10 bases at V and 1 base at J, leaving 6 bases unmatched. Regarding this clone: Its antigen is unidentified.

Profiled with immunoSEQ multiplex PCR; TCRdb holds only in-frame clones, not every one. The repertoire has fewer than 8,000 clones, about half of them found once; the top ten carry 3.5% to 4.5%. Study-wide points: Appearance in adjacent lung was seen for a median around 61 of the top 100 tumor clones. It remains possible that heterogeneity exists, since only one tumor region was sequenced.

This sample comprised lymph node tissue, obtained before any cancer treatment. The chain uses TRBV19 and TRBJ2-5; 10 bases match TRBD1. This clonotype originated in a man between 35 and 75 years old with stage I lung adenocarcinoma. The CDR3, as DNA: TGTGCCACCCAGGGACAGGGGCGCCAAGAGACCCAGTACTTC. It yields the protein CATQGQGRQETQYF. Full variable domain (rest looked up from reference TRBV19 and TRBJ2-5): DGGITQSPKYLFRKEGQNVTLSCEQNLNHDAMYWYRQDPGQGLRLIYYSQIVNDFQKGDIAEGYSVSREKKESFPLTVTSAQKNPTAFYLCATQGQGRQETQYFGPGTRLLVL.